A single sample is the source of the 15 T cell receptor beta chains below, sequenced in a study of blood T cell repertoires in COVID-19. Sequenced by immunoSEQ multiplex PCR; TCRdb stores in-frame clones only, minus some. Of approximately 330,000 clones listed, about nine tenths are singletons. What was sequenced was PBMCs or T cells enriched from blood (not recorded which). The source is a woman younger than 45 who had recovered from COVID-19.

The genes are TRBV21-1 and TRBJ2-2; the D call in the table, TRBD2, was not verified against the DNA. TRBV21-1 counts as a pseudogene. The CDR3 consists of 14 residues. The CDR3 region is CASSKGIEHRGAVF. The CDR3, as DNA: TGTGCCAGCAGCAAAGGTATCGAACACCGGGGAGCTGTTTTT.

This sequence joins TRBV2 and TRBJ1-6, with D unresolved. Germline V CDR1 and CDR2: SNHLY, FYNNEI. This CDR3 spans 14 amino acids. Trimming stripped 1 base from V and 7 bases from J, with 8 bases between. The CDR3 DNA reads TGTGCCAGCAGTGAAGGGCTCTCCAATTCACCCCTCCACTTT. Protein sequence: CASSEGLSNSPLHF. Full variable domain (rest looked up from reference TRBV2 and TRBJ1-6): EPEVTQTPSHQVTQMGQEVILRCVPISNHLYFYWYRQILGQKVEFLVSFYNNEISEKSEIFDDQFSVERPDGSNFTLKIRSTKLEDSAMYFCASSEGLSNSPLHFGNGTRLTVT.

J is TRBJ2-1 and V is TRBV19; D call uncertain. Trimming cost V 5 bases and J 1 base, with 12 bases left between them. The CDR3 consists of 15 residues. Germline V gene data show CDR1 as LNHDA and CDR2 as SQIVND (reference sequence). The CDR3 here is CASSPRQESYNEQFF. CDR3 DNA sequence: TGTGCCAGTAGTCCGAGACAAGAATCCTACAATGAGCAGTTCTTC.

The CDR3: CASSQEPAFFGEANEKLFF. The CDR3 nucleotides are TGTGCCAGCAGCCAAGAACCTGCGTTTTTTGGGGAGGCTAATGAAAAACTGTTTTTT. This sequence joins TRBV3-1 (or the pseudogene TRBV3-2) and TRBJ1-4, with unresolved D. Trimming took 0 bases from V and 3 from J, leaving 20 bases between them. The germline gives CDR1 LGHDT, CDR2 YNNKEL (reference sequence). This CDR3 region has 19 residues.

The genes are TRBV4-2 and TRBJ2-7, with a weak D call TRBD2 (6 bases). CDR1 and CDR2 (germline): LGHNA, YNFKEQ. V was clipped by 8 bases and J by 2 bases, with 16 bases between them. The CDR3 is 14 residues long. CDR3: CASGSGVGAYEQYF. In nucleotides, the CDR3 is TGTGCCAGCGGATCGGGAGTGGGGGCCTACGAGCAGTACTTC.

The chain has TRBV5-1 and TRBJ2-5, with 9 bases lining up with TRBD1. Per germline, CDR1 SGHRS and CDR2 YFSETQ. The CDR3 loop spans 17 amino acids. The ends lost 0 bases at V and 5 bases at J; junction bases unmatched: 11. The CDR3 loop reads CASSLVSGDRAFETQYF. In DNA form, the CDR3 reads TGCGCCAGCAGCTTGGTGTCGGGGGACAGGGCGTTCGAGACCCAGTACTTC.

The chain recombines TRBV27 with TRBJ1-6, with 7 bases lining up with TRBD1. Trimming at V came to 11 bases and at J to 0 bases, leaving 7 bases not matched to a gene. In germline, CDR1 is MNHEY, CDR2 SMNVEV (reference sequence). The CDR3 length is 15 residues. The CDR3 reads CAVRRGSSYNSPLHF. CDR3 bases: TGTGCCGTCCGCAGGGGGAGCTCCTATAATTCACCCCTCCACTTT.

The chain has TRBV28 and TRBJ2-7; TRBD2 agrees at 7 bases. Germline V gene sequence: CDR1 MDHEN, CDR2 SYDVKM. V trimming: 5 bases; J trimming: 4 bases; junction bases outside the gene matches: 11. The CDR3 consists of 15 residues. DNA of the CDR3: TGTGCCAGCAGTGCCCCCGGCGGGAGTTTATACGAGCAGTACTTC. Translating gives CASSAPGGSLYEQYF.

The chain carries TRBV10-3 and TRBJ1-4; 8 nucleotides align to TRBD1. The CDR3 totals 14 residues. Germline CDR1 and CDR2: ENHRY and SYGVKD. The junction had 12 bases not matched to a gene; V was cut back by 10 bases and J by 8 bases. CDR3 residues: CATAPQGVGEKLFF. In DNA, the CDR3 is TGTGCCACGGCCCCACAGGGGGTAGGGGAAAAACTGTTTTTT.

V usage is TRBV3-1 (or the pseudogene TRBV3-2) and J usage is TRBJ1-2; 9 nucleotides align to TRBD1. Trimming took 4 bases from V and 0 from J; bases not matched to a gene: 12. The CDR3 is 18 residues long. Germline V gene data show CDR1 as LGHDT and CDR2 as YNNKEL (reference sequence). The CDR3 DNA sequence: TGTGCCAGCAGCCCCCTATCGGGACAGGGAACGTCTAACTATGGCTACACCTTC. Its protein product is CASSPLSGQGTSNYGYTF.

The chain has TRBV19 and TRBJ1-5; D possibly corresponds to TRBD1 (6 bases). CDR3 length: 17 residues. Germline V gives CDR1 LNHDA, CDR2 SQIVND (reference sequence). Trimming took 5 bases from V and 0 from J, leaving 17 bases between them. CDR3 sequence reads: CASSFGQIYYSNQPQHF. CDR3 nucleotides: TGTGCCAGTAGTTTTGGACAGATCTACTATAGCAATCAGCCCCAGCATTTT.

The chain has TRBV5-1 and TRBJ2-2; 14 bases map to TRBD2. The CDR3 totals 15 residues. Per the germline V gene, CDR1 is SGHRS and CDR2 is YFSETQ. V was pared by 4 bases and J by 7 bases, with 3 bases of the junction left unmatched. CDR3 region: CASSQTSGRVGELFF. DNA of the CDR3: TGCGCCAGCAGCCAGACTAGCGGGAGGGTCGGGGAGCTGTTTTTT.

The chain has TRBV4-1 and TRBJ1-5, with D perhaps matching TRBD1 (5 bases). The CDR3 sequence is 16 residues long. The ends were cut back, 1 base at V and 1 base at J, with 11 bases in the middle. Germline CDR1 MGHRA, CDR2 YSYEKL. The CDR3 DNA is TGCGCCAGCAGCCAAGTTTGGGGCGGCAGCAATCAGCCCCAGCATTTT. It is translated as CASSQVWGGSNQPQHF.

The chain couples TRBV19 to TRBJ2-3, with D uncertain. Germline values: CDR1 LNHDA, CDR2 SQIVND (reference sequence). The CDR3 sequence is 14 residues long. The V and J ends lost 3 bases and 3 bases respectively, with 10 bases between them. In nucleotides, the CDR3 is TGTGCCAGTAGTATGCCTAGGTTTACAGATACGCAGTATTTT. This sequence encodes CASSMPRFTDTQYF.

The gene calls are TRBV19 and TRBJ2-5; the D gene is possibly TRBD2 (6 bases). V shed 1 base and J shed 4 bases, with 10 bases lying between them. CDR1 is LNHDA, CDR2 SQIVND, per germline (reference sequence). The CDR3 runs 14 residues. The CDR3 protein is CASSIVGGLETQYF. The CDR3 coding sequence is TGTGCCAGTAGTATAGTCGGAGGGCTAGAGACCCAGTACTTC. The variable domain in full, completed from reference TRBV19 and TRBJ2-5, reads DGGITQSPKYLFRKEGQNVTLSCEQNLNHDAMYWYRQDPGQGLRLIYYSQIVNDFQKGDIAEGYSVSREKKESFPLTVTSAQKNPTAFYLCASSIVGGLETQYFGPGTRLLVL.